These T cell receptor beta chains were read from a single sample in a study of STAT3 mutations in large granular lymphocyte leukemia. TCRdb's table, derived via immunoSEQ multiplex PCR, lists solely in-frame clones and lacks some. The sample gives 35,000 to 50,000 clones, roughly three quarters of which show up once; 0.4% to 0.55% is in the top ten. Sequenced input: PBMCs. The receptor source for this set is a human donor with T large granular lymphocyte leukemia. Some clones in this sample may be carry-over from other donors' samples. The CDR3 runs from the conserved cysteine through the conserved F or W. The D gene is left open where the match is weak. Clone size is given for some rows only: seen once, a few or many times, or a class if the clone is expanded.

>-|TRBJ1-1|once|TRBV9
TGTGCCAGCAGCCGAACAGCGTTCACTGAAGCTTTCTTT
CASSRTAFTEAFF
>-|TRBJ1-3|-|TRBV28
TGTGCCAGCAGTTTGGTAAGGACCTCTGGAAACACCATATATTTT
CASSLVRTSGNTIYF
>-|TRBJ2-5|-|TRBV11-2
TGTGCCAGCTGTCCGGGGGGCCCTCGGGAGACCCAGTACTTC
CASCPGGPRETQYF
>-|TRBJ2-1|-|TRBV5-8
TGTGCCAGCAGCATCGCAGGGGCCCTGGCCAATGAGCAGTTCTTC
CASSIAGALANEQFF
>TRBD1|TRBJ1-1|-|TRBV30
TGTGCCTGGAGTCACAGGGGGTACAGTGAAGCTTTCTTT
CAWSHRGYSEAFF
>-|TRBJ1-4|-|TRBV9
TGTGCCAGCAGCGTAATGGGGAGTGCTAATGAAAAACTGTTTTTT
CASSVMGSANEKLFF
>-|TRBJ2-1|-|TRBV18
TGTGCCAGCTCACCGAGCGAGGGTTCGGGGGCCCGGGGTTTCTTC
CASSPSEGSGARGFF
>-|TRBJ2-2|-|TRBV29-1
TGCAGCGTTGTAGGGACGTCGAACACCGGGGAGCTGTTTTTT
CSVVGTSNTGELFF
>-|TRBJ1-2|few|TRBV19
TGTGCCAGTAGTATATCTCCCACCTTCGTGGATGGCTACACCTTC
CASSISPTFVDGYTF
>TRBD1|TRBJ2-2|-|TRBV5-4
TGTGCCAGCAGCTTTGAACCGGGACAGGGGGCAGCCGGGGAGCTGTTTTTT
CASSFEPGQGAAGELFF
>-|TRBJ1-6|-|TRBV28
TGTGCCAGCACTCCCCCGCGGGGACCCCTCCACTTT
CASTPPRGPLHF
>TRBD1|TRBJ1-6|-|TRBV11-2
TGTGCCAGCAGCTTTAATACAGGGGGCCCACCCCTCCACTTT
CASSFNTGGPPLHF
>-|TRBJ1-1|-|TRBV7-2
TGTGCCAGCAGCACTGATTCGCGGCGGGCTTTCTTT
CASSTDSRRAFF
>TRBD1|TRBJ1-5|-|TRBV19
TGTGCCAGTAGTCCCCCGGTCGACAGGGGCAATCAGCCCCAGCATTTT
CASSPPVDRGNQPQHF
>-|TRBJ1-5|-|TRBV28
TGTGCCAGCAGTATCTGGGCAGGTCAGCCCCAGCATTTT
CASSIWAGQPQHF
>-|TRBJ1-2|once|TRBV5-1
TGCGCCAGTAAACCCAGGGGAGGTGATGGCTACACCTTC
CASKPRGGDGYTF
>-|TRBJ1-5|-|TRBV6-6
TGTGCCAGCAGTTACGGACAAGATCAGCCCCAGCATTTT
CASSYGQDQPQHF
>-|TRBJ2-3|-|TRBV7-7
TGTGCTAGCAGCTTAAGATACCCCCCCCAAGCAATAGATACGCAGTATTTT
CASSLRYPPQAIDTQYF
>-|TRBJ2-2|-|TRBV2
TGTGCCAGCTCCGGACTCAACACCGGGGAGCTGTTTTTT
CASSGLNTGELFF
>-|TRBJ1-2|few|TRBV5-6
TGTGCCAGCAGCCCGGACACGGGAGGCTACACCTTC
CASSPDTGGYTF
>TRBD2|TRBJ2-2|-|TRBV5-4
TGTGCCAGCAGCTTGGAGTTGGGGGGGACCGGGGAGCTGTTTTTT
CASSLELGGTGELFF
>-|TRBJ1-4|-|TRBV5-1
TGCGCCAGCAGCCCTGACAGCCTCCGGTCCAATGAAAAACTGTTTTTT
CASSPDSLRSNEKLFF
>TRBD2|TRBJ2-5|-|TRBV5-5
TGTGCCAGCAGCTTGGCCGGACTAGGGTCGTACCAAGAGACCCAGTACTTC
CASSLAGLGSYQETQYF
>-|TRBJ2-7|-|TRBV5-1
TGCGCCAGCAGCTCCGGGAGAGGTGGCGACGAGCAGTACTTC
CASSSGRGGDEQYF